This section outlines one TCR beta chain sequence together with its context. Its antigen remains undetermined. No per-base quality is available; no much larger clone lies one base away. The data derive from a study of blood T cell repertoires in COVID-19 (dated by TCRdb to the early 2020s). Context from the whole study: Samples from collaborators originated in the United States, Italy and Spain and spanned both the acute and convalescent phases of COVID-19. The material from the prospective study consisted of cDNA or gDNA derived from T cells, B-cell-depleted T cells, or PBMCs. The dataset comprised deeply sampled blood TCRbeta repertoires from subjects exposed to, actively infected with, or recovered from COVID-19. The repertoires were released in a freely available public database intended as a resource for research on the immune response to SARS-CoV-2. The samples were drawn from the first 160 participants of the ongoing ImmuneRACE study and from 950 to 1,500 subjects provided by 6 global collaborators. Nearly every sample came with metadata listing a de-identified subject ID, COVID-19 status, age in years and sex. Where HLA class I and class II types were available, the types were taken from metadata supplied by the sample provider, not from assay-based typing.

TCRbeta CDR3 regions were amplified from genomic DNA using the immunoSEQ Assay, a bias-controlled multiplex PCR. Regarding the original processing steps: The number of nucleated cells in each sample was estimated from the amplification of reference gene primers within the assay. To quantify the absolute abundance of each unique TCRbeta CDR3 rearrangement, sequence reads were collapsed and filtered. For each sample, productive Simpson clonality was calculated as the square root of Simpson's diversity index across productive rearrangements. TCRdb carries this immuneACCESS record with in-frame sequences only. Its versions omit some clonotypes, under half of them owing to an unresolved V gene in the studies checked, with the rest unexplained. V and J calls and clone size are copied from that table; D and trimming were computed from the DNA. The sample records more than 150,000 clones, approximately 88% of which are singletons. Jointly, the top ten make up approximately 2.9% of the sample.

Summary of the overall study and its limitations: Clinical and demographic metadata were provided uncurated, with the amount varying by source and participant.

Each collaborating institution followed its own protocols to collect whole blood in K2EDTA tubes. For TCRbeta analysis, collaborator samples were shipped as frozen whole blood, as isolated PBMCs, or as DNA extracted from either sample type. The sequencing input was peripheral blood. This sequence was found in an older woman with acute or convalescent COVID-19.

The CDR3 protein sequence reads: CASSLDWAGPEQPQHF. The DNA sequence follows: TGTGCCAGCAGCTTGGATTGGGCAGGGCCTGAACAGCCCCAGCATTTT. The chain is encoded by TRBV5-4 joined to TRBJ1-5; the D region possibly corresponds to TRBD1 (5 bases align). From a lookup of the germline V gene (reference sequence), CDR1 and CDR2 are SGHNT and YYREEE. The CDR3 holds 16 amino acids from the cysteine to the phenylalanine. Just CDR3 DNA is preserved here, 48 bases in frame from base 1. Trimming takes 0 bases from V and 7 bases from J, and the germline ends sit 17 bases apart.